One T cell receptor beta chain is described in this entry. What it recognizes is unknown. UMIs containing a 6-nucleotide sample barcode were added via template switching. cDNA encoding TCRalpha and TCRbeta underwent two nested PCRs of around 15 and 10 cycles, each of which was followed by bead purification. TCRdb reprocessed the 5' RACE reads and reports one entry per CDR3 protein, with no DNA. In total, the table holds approximately 340,000 distinct CDR3 sequences. The authors drew more than 2 ml of blood from each donor. This entry belongs to a study of monozygotic twins with inflammatory bowel disease. Overall study findings and caveats: Discordant twins had repertoire similarity that did not differ from that of concordant twins, possibly from limited power.

The CDR3 contains 16 residues. Germline CDR1 LNHDA, CDR2 SQIVND (reference sequence). The sample consisted of blood. This chain connects TRBV19 to TRBJ2-1; without DNA, the TCRdb call of TRBD1 cannot be checked. The sequence was collected from a human donor with ulcerative colitis or Crohn's disease, or a healthy co-twin of an affected twin (not recorded which). The CDR3 here is CASSIWDRGGYNEQFF.